One and the same sample provided the 24 T cell receptor beta chains below, sequenced in a study of cytomegalovirus exposure and HLA in healthy donors. Use of 60 Vbeta and 13 Jbeta primers characterized the PCR. This table comes from immunoSEQ multiplex PCR, and its TCRdb copy is limited to in-frame clones, with some not included. The sample lists approximately 170,000 clones; roughly 85% were seen once. The source material was PBMCs. The receptors come from a boy younger than 10 in good health and CMV-seronegative.

V gene TRBV6-4 combines with J gene TRBJ2-7; D might be TRBD2 (5 bases). V dropped 9 bases and J dropped 4 bases, with 19 bases sitting between them. This CDR3 is 14 amino acids long. Germline values: CDR1 MRHNA, CDR2 SNTAGT. The CDR3 coding sequence is TGTGCCAGTCAGGAGGCAGGAGGTAAGTACGAGCAGTACGTC. This codes for CASQEAGGKYEQYV.

The chain has TRBV7-9 and TRBJ2-1, with 7 bases identical to TRBD2. Germline V gene lookup returns CDR1 SEHNR and CDR2 FQNEAQ (reference sequence). The trim removed 5 bases at V and 0 bases at J, leaving 10 bases unmatched. This CDR3 has 17 residues. The CDR3: CASSGLTGGSSYNEQFF. DNA of the CDR3: TGTGCCAGCAGCGGCCTGACGGGGGGAAGCTCCTACAATGAGCAGTTCTTC.

The gene calls are TRBV5-1 and TRBJ2-3; D perhaps matches TRBD2 (6 bases). Trimming pared 3 bases from V and 6 bases from J, leaving 8 bases between. Germline values: CDR1 SGHRS, CDR2 YFSETQ. This CDR3 is built from 12 residues. The chain's CDR3 is CASSSTSDTQYF. As DNA, the CDR3 is TGCGCCAGCAGCTCCACTAGCGATACGCAGTATTTT.

The J gene is TRBJ1-5, the V gene TRBV6-6; 8 bases match TRBD1. From germline, CDR1 is MNHNY and CDR2 SVGAGI (reference sequence). The length of the CDR3 is 15 residues. Trimming took 4 bases from V and 1 from J; bases not matched to a gene: 3. The CDR3 here is CASSSHRGSNQPQHF. The CDR3 nucleotides are TGTGCCAGCAGTTCGCACAGGGGGAGCAATCAGCCCCAGCATTTT.

This chain connects TRBV7-2 to TRBJ2-3; 7 nucleotides match TRBD2. J gave up 3 bases and V 6 bases, and 12 bases lay outside the gene matches. The germline V gene has CDR1 SGHTA and CDR2 FQGNSA. This CDR3 is 16 amino acids long. Here the CDR3 reads CASSHPTSAPTDTQYF. The CDR3 coding sequence is TGTGCCAGCAGTCACCCCACTAGCGCGCCTACAGATACGCAGTATTTT.

The genes are TRBV6-1 and TRBJ2-3; 9 positions agree with TRBD2. From germline, CDR1 is MNHNS and CDR2 SASEGT. After removal of 1 base from V and 5 bases from J, the junction contained 7 bases not matched to a gene. This CDR3 has 16 amino acids. The CDR3 coding sequence is TGTGCCAGCAGTGAAGTTAGTAGCGGGGGCAGAGATACGCAGTATTTT. It is translated as CASSEVSSGGRDTQYF.

This sequence joins TRBV5-1 and TRBJ2-3; the match to TRBD1 covers 7 bases. CDR3 length equals 18 residues. Germline values: CDR1 SGHRS, CDR2 YFSETQ. The V segment lost 3 bases and the J segment 2 bases; nucleotides outside the gene matches: 15. The CDR3 DNA sequence: TGCGCCAGCAGCTCCGCCGGTGGGACAGCCCGAGACACAGATACGCAGTATTTT. Translated, it gives CASSSAGGTARDTDTQYF.

The chain carries TRBV30 and TRBJ2-1; 10 bases are a match to TRBD2. Germline loops: CDR1 GTSNPN, CDR2 SVGIG (reference sequence). The CDR3 length is 15 residues. V shed 5 bases, J shed 4 bases, and the junction held 8 bases outside the gene matches. CDR3 sequence (DNA): TGTGCCTGGGAAACCGGGACTAGCGCTTACAATGAGCAGTTCTTC. Its protein is CAWETGTSAYNEQFF.

The chain combines TRBV27 with TRBJ2-7; 9 bases align to TRBD1. The trim removed 7 bases at V and 6 bases at J, leaving 16 bases unmatched. CDR1 is MNHEY, CDR2 SMNVEV, per germline (reference sequence). This CDR3 spans 16 amino acids. Here the CDR3 reads CASTKLGTDRGSEQYF. The DNA for the CDR3 is TGTGCCAGCACCAAACTCGGGACGGACAGGGGCAGCGAGCAGTACTTC.

This chain joins TRBV6-6 and TRBJ2-2; possibly TRBD2 for D (5 bases). The CDR3 has 12 amino acids. Between the trimmed V and J ends, which lost 9 bases and 4 bases, there was a span of 9 bases. Germline CDR1 is MNHNY and CDR2 is SVGAGI (reference sequence). The CDR3 nucleotides read TGTGCCAGTGCAGGACTCACCGGGGAGCTGTTTTTT. Amino acid sequence: CASAGLTGELFF.

The chain uses TRBV6-1 and TRBJ2-7; 12 positions agree with TRBD2. CDR3 size: 15 residues. The V gene end was trimmed by 5 bases and the J gene end by 0 bases; junction bases not matched to a gene: 2. Looked up from germline, CDR1 is MNHNS and CDR2 is SASEGT. CDR3 region: CASSQLAGGSYEQYV. For the CDR3, the DNA is TGTGCCAGCAGTCAACTAGCGGGGGGCTCCTACGAGCAGTACGTC.

This rearrangement joins TRBV6-6 to TRBJ1-1; TRBD1 agrees at 7 bases. Germline assignment: CDR1 MNHNY and CDR2 SVGAGI (reference sequence). The junction had 11 bases not matched to a gene; V was cut back by 7 bases and J by 6 bases. The CDR3 length is 14 residues. CDR3 sequence: CASTGRQGDPEAFF. For the CDR3, the DNA is TGTGCCAGCACCGGCCGACAGGGCGATCCTGAAGCTTTCTTT.

V gene TRBV6-1 combines with J gene TRBJ2-7; 11 bases fit TRBD1. CDR1 and CDR2 (germline): MNHNS, SASEGT. The CDR3 totals 15 residues. Trimming removed 8 bases from V and 5 bases from J; junction bases left unmatched: 11. CDR3 amino acids: CASDRPGQGAHEQYF. In DNA, the CDR3 is TGTGCCAGCGATAGGCCCGGACAGGGGGCCCACGAGCAGTACTTC.

The V gene is TRBV5-4, the J gene TRBJ1-1; D may be TRBD1 (5 bases). Trimming removed 0 bases from V and 5 bases from J, with 17 bases in between. The CDR3 consists of 16 residues. Germline CDR1 reads SGHNT; CDR2 reads YYREEE (reference sequence). The CDR3 nucleotides are TGTGCCAGCAGCTTGGAGGGGAGGCTGGTCGGGACTGAAGCTTTCTTT. Its translation: CASSLEGRLVGTEAFF.

The CDR3 region is CASSRTGPRDTEAFF. The DNA for the CDR3 is TGTGCCAGCAGTCGGACAGGGCCAAGGGACACTGAAGCTTTCTTT. This sequence joins TRBV6-5 and TRBJ1-1, with 8 bases fitting TRBD1. The germline gives CDR1 MNHEY, CDR2 SVGAGI. CDR3 length equals 15 residues. The V gene end was trimmed by 5 bases and the J gene end by 3 bases; junction bases not matched to a gene: 8.

The V gene is TRBV20-1, the J gene TRBJ2-5, with D uncertain. The J call may be faulty, since TRBJ2-7 better matches the DNA end. Germline loops: CDR1 DFQATT, CDR2 SNEGSKA (reference sequence). CDR3 length equals 11 residues. This CDR3 is CSAPYRYEQYF. The DNA for the CDR3 is TGCAGTGCTCCTTACCGTTACGAGCAGTACTTC.

The chain employs TRBV14 and TRBJ2-6; D remains ambiguous. The germline CDR1 and CDR2 sequences are SGHDN and FVKESK. Between the trimmed V and J ends, which lost 3 bases and 3 bases, there was a span of 6 bases. The CDR3 extends over 14 amino acids. Written as DNA, the CDR3 is TGTGCCAGCAGCCAGGCCCGTGGGGCCAACGTCCTGACTTTC. Amino acid sequence: CASSQARGANVLTF.

V is TRBV5-4 and J is TRBJ2-2; tentative D call: TRBD1 (6 bases). The germline V gene encodes CDR1 SGHNT and CDR2 YYREEE (reference sequence). The CDR3 length is 15 residues. V was shortened by 0 bases and J by 3 bases, with 9 bases between the two germline ends. The CDR3: CASSLGGRDTGELFF. CDR3 in DNA: TGTGCCAGCAGCTTGGGGGGGCGGGACACCGGGGAGCTGTTTTTT.

There are a few counts of this clone. The chain has TRBV28 and TRBJ1-1, with D perhaps matching TRBD1 (5 bases). V lost 6 bases and J lost 11, with 13 bases in between. Germline loops: CDR1 MDHEN, CDR2 SYDVKM. The length of the CDR3 is 11 residues. CDR3 in DNA: TGTGCCAGCAGGGGGCAGGCCAGGGCTTTCTTT. Residues: CASRGQARAFF.

The chain recombines TRBV19 with TRBJ2-2, with 13 bases matching TRBD2. CDR3 length: 15 residues. Germline-derived CDR1 and CDR2 are LNHDA and SQIVND (reference sequence). With 7 bases clipped from V and 6 bases from J, the junction kept 5 bases outside the gene matches. CDR3 sequence (DNA): TGTGCCAGTACCACTAGCGGGAGGGTCCCCGGGGAGCTGTTTTTT. As protein: CASTTSGRVPGELFF.

V is TRBV27 and J is TRBJ1-2, with D possibly TRBD1 on 5 matching bases. The V end lost 6 bases, the J end lost 4 bases, and 18 bases lay between the germline ends. The CDR3 is 15 amino acids. CDR1 MNHEY and CDR2 SMNVEV come from the germline V gene (reference sequence). In DNA form, the CDR3 reads TGTGCCAGCAGAGAGGGACTTTCCCCCTCCTATGGCTACACCTTC. Encoded protein: CASREGLSPSYGYTF.

The CDR3 region is CASSPGQGRNSPLHF. The CDR3 nucleotides read TGTGCCAGCTCACCCGGACAGGGGAGGAATTCACCCCTCCACTTT. V is TRBV18 and J is TRBJ1-6; 9 positions agree with TRBD1. Germline trimming cut 3 bases from V and 7 bases from J; bases unmatched to any gene: 4. This CDR3 has 15 residues. Germline assignment: CDR1 KGHSH and CDR2 LQKENI.

This chain joins TRBV27 and TRBJ1-2; D is unresolved. The CDR3 is 15 amino acids. Germline V lookup: CDR1 MNHEY, CDR2 SMNVEV (reference sequence). Trimming took off 6 bases at V and 8 bases at J, with 22 bases between the two ends. Here the CDR3 DNA reads TGTGCCAGCAGCTTAAAGACGGGTAGTTCGAAGGGCTACACCTTC. Translating it yields CASSLKTGSSKGYTF.

J is TRBJ2-1 and V is TRBV5-1; tentative D call: TRBD1 (6 bases). From germline, CDR1 is SGHRS and CDR2 YFSETQ. V gave up 3 bases and J gave up 0 bases, with 7 bases separating them. The CDR3 loop spans 14 amino acids. The CDR3 is CASSSDSSYNEQFF. DNA of the CDR3: TGCGCCAGCAGCTCGGACAGCTCCTACAATGAGCAGTTCTTC.